This T cell receptor (beta chain) emerged from a study of shared clonotypes between healthy human individuals. Authors' data handling: There were no quality scores in the junction-only immunoSEQ sequences, so filtering differed. Method: immunoSEQ multiplex PCR; TCRdb's copy keeps in-frame clones and lacks some. D and trimming were read from the DNA, whereas the V and J calls and clone size are those reported in that table. The repertoire holds about 980,000 clones, with approximately 80% as singletons. Germline loops: CDR1 SGHNT, CDR2 YENEEA. The trim removed 5 bases at V and 4 bases at J, leaving 6 bases unmatched. This CDR3 region has 14 residues. A remark on this clone: Its specificity is unknown.

Study findings and constraints: A handful of donors showed sharing of around 5.3% of naive CD4 clonotypes. Incompleteness in sorted-subset sequencing, despite large depth, was shown by rarefaction.

The chain carries TRBV11-3 and TRBJ2-7; 9 bases line up with TRBD1. The sequencing sample was made of memory CD4+ T cells sorted from blood. Subset defined: CD45RA-negative fraction. The sequence was obtained from a man aged 18 to 30 in good health. CDR3 region: CASSVGTGRYEQYF. The DNA of the CDR3 is TGTGCCAGCAGCGTCGGGACAGGGAGGTACGAGCAGTACTTC.